Listed here are 13 T cell receptor beta chains from one sample, sequenced in a study of blood T cell repertoires in COVID-19. Assay used: immunoSEQ multiplex PCR; TCRdb lists only in-frame clones, some missing. The sample lists 17,000 or so clones, around 80% occurring once. Source material: peripheral blood. The receptors come from a man between 60 and 75 years old with active or convalescent COVID-19.

The V and J genes are TRBV13 and TRBJ2-7, with 14 bases identical to TRBD2. V lost 5 bases, J lost 3 bases, and 9 bases stayed unmatched. The CDR3 sequence is 17 residues long. CDR1 is PRHDT and CDR2 is FYEKMQ in the germline V gene (reference sequence). CDR3 sequence: CASSKGLAGGVLYEQYF. The DNA of the CDR3 is TGTGCCAGCAGCAAAGGACTAGCGGGGGGTGTTCTCTACGAGCAGTACTTC. Filled out from reference TRBV13 and TRBJ2-7, the complete variable domain reads AAGVIQSPRHLIKEKRETATLKCYPIPRHDTVYWYQQGPGQDPQFLISFYEKMQSDKGSIPDRFSAQQFSDYHSELNMSSLELGDSALYFCASSKGLAGGVLYEQYFGPGTRLTVT.

V is TRBV30 and J is TRBJ1-3; 7 nucleotides align to TRBD1. The CDR3 contains 16 residues. Looked up from germline, CDR1 is GTSNPN and CDR2 is SVGIG (reference sequence). Trimming removed 5 bases from V and 4 bases from J; junction bases left unmatched: 14. The CDR3 is CAWLRDSALSGNTIYF. The CDR3 DNA reads as TGTGCCTGGTTAAGGGACAGCGCTCTCTCCGGAAACACCATATATTTT.

This chain connects TRBV30 to TRBJ1-2; D possibly corresponds to TRBD1 (5 bases). This CDR3 has 13 amino acids. V lost 7 bases and J lost 8, with 20 bases in between. Germline loops: CDR1 GTSNPN, CDR2 SVGIG (reference sequence). The CDR3 region has the DNA TGTGCCTATCGACAGCCCGTCCTTGAAGGCTACACCTTC. This translates into CAYRQPVLEGYTF.

This clone has a handful of counts. The chain couples TRBV7-2 to TRBJ2-5; 8 positions agree with TRBD1. J gave up 4 bases and V 3 bases, and 4 bases lay outside the gene matches. Per germline, CDR1 SGHTA and CDR2 FQGNSA. This CDR3 spans 14 amino acids. DNA for the CDR3: TGTGCCAGCAGCTTTCAGGGGGCAAGAGAGACCCAGTACTTC. It specifies CASSFQGARETQYF.

This sequence joins TRBV5-1 and TRBJ2-3; 11 positions match TRBD2. J was trimmed by 3 bases and V by 3 bases; bases with no gene match: 9. CDR1 and CDR2 (germline): SGHRS, YFSETQ. The CDR3 extends over 17 amino acids. The CDR3 DNA reads as TGCGCCAGCAGCTACGGGACTAGCGGAATCGGGACAGATACGCAGTATTTT. It translates to CASSYGTSGIGTDTQYF. The full variable domain, its missing parts supplied by reference TRBV5-1 and TRBJ2-3, is KAGVTQTPRYLIKTRGQQVTLSCSPISGHRSVSWYQQTPGQGLQFLFEYFSETQRNKGNFPGRFSGRQFSNSRSEMNVSTLELGDSALYLCASSYGTSGIGTDTQYFGPGTRLTVL.

The chain couples TRBV29-1 to TRBJ2-3, with 7 positions matching TRBD2. J was trimmed by 6 bases and V by 5 bases; bases with no gene match: 5. This CDR3 region has 12 residues. Per the germline V gene, CDR1 is SQVTM and CDR2 is ANQGSEA. CDR3 protein: CSVWWEGDTQYF. DNA of the CDR3: TGCAGCGTTTGGTGGGAGGGTGATACGCAGTATTTT.

This rearrangement joins TRBV9 to TRBJ2-5, with 9 bases lining up with TRBD2. Unmatched junction bases numbered 9, after V lost 1 base and J lost 5 bases. The CDR3 runs to 16 residues. Germline CDR1 reads SGDLS; CDR2 reads YYNGEE. CDR3 nucleotide sequence: TGTGCCAGCAGCGTACTGCGGGGGGGAGCCGGGGAGACCCAGTACTTC. This codes for CASSVLRGGAGETQYF.

The V gene is TRBV28, the J gene TRBJ1-2, with 7 bases that match TRBD1. The V gene's germline CDR1 is MDHEN and CDR2 SYDVKM. CDR3 length: 14 residues. Germline trimming cut 4 bases from V and 2 bases from J; bases unmatched to any gene: 4. Here the CDR3 reads CASSSRQGNYGYTF. CDR3 sequence (DNA): TGTGCCAGCAGTTCCCGACAGGGCAACTATGGCTACACCTTC.

The chain is built from TRBV5-1 and TRBJ1-2; the match to TRBD1 covers 8 bases. V shed 2 bases, J shed 8 bases, and the junction held 8 bases outside the gene matches. The CDR3 extends over 14 amino acids. CDR1 is SGHRS, CDR2 YFSETQ, per germline. CDR3 nucleotide sequence: TGCGCCAGCAGCTTCGACAGGGGCGAAGAGGGCTACACCTTC. Translating it yields CASSFDRGEEGYTF.

This chain uses TRBV30 with TRBJ2-3; D is perhaps TRBD2 (5 bases). In germline, CDR1 is GTSNPN, CDR2 SVGIG (reference sequence). The CDR3 runs 12 residues. V lost 0 bases and J lost 10, with 11 bases in between. For the CDR3, the DNA is TGTGCCTGGAGTGTACTAGACCGGGCGCAGTATTTT. Encoded protein: CAWSVLDRAQYF.

V gene TRBV29-1 combines with J gene TRBJ2-3; no firm D call. This CDR3 is 12 amino acids long. Germline CDR1 reads SQVTM; CDR2 reads ANQGSEA. V dropped 0 bases and J dropped 4 bases, with 5 bases sitting between them. This CDR3 reads CSVEESSDTQYF. The CDR3 DNA follows: TGCAGCGTTGAAGAGTCGTCAGATACGCAGTATTTT.

This rearrangement joins TRBV16 to TRBJ1-2; no firm D call. V shed 0 bases and J shed 6 bases, with 5 bases lying between them. This CDR3 contains 12 residues. CDR1 KGHSY and CDR2 FQNENV come from the germline V gene. The CDR3, as DNA: TGTGCCAGCAGCCAATCGAGTAATGGCTACACCTTC. Its protein product is CASSQSSNGYTF.

The V gene is TRBV19, the J gene TRBJ1-4; 10 bases map to TRBD1. V gave up 7 bases and J gave up 4 bases; unmatched junction bases: 3. The CDR3 length is 14 residues. Germline loops: CDR1 LNHDA, CDR2 SQIVND (reference sequence). The CDR3 coding sequence is TGTGCCAGTACCGGGGACAGGGGTAATGAAAAACTGTTTTTT. Translation: CASTGDRGNEKLFF.